Presented here are 13 T cell receptor beta chains from one specimen sequenced in a study of CD4 T cells in relation to SARS-CoV-2 and coronaviruses. The antigens for these receptors are not known. TCRdb's copy holds only in-frame clones and misses some; the assay was immunoSEQ multiplex PCR. The data show tens of thousands of clones, roughly 72% seen once. Before the COVID-19 pandemic, during about 2010-2019, CD4+ T cells were taken from unexposed donors. Isolation of CD4+ T cells took place after approximately 10 days in culture. The material sequenced was CD4+ T cells from PBMCs, cultured in vitro. All receptors derive from a human donor in good health.

The rearrangement links TRBV24-1 to TRBJ2-3; TRBD1 might be the D (5 bases). V lost 3 bases to trimming and J lost 3 bases, with 9 bases between them. The CDR3 runs 14 residues. Germline V lookup: CDR1 KGHDR, CDR2 SFDVKD. CDR3 region: CATSDGRATDTQYF. The CDR3 DNA reads TGTGCCACCAGTGATGGCAGGGCAACAGATACGCAGTATTTT.

This clone was seen a few times. The rearrangement uses TRBV7-9 and TRBJ2-3; 10 positions agree with TRBD2. Germline V gene data show CDR1 as SEHNR and CDR2 as FQNEAQ (reference sequence). CDR3 length: 15 amino acids. V lost 5 bases, J lost 2 bases, and 4 bases stayed unmatched. This chain's CDR3 is CASSKLAGITDTQYF. Written as DNA, the CDR3 is TGTGCCAGCAGCAAACTAGCGGGAATCACAGATACGCAGTATTTT. The full variable domain, in which reference TRBV7-9 and TRBJ2-3 provide the parts outside the CDR3, is DTGVSQNPRHKITKRGQNVTFRCDPISEHNRLYWYRQTLGQGPEFLTYFQNEAQLEKSRLLSDRFSAERPKGSFSTLEIQRTEQGDSAMYLCASSKLAGITDTQYFGPGTRLTVL.

The chain combines TRBV5-1 with TRBJ1-5; TRBD1 agrees at 8 bases. Germline V gene lookup returns CDR1 SGHRS and CDR2 YFSETQ. The J segment lost 5 bases and the V segment lost 0 bases, leaving 4 bases of the junction unmatched. The CDR3 totals 15 residues. The CDR3 sequence: CASSLGGQGDQPQHF. The DNA of the CDR3 is TGCGCCAGCAGCTTGGGCGGACAGGGCGATCAGCCCCAGCATTTT.

This clone has only one observation. The chain joins TRBV7-9 to TRBJ2-1; D ambiguous. The V end lost 1 base, the J end lost 7 bases, and 2 bases lay between the germline ends. Germline V CDR1 and CDR2: SEHNR, FQNEAQ (reference sequence). CDR3 length: 11 residues. Here the CDR3 DNA reads TGTGCCAGCAGCTTAGGAAATGAGCAGTTCTTC. Its translation: CASSLGNEQFF. Combining the CDR3 with reference TRBV7-9 and TRBJ2-1 gives the whole variable domain DTGVSQNPRHKITKRGQNVTFRCDPISEHNRLYWYRQTLGQGPEFLTYFQNEAQLEKSRLLSDRFSAERPKGSFSTLEIQRTEQGDSAMYLCASSLGNEQFFGPGTRLTVL.

This clone appeared a single time. CDR3 coding DNA: TGCAGCGTGAAAGCCCTGGGCTATGGAAACACCATATATTTT. This translates into CSVKALGYGNTIYF. The rearrangement uses TRBV29-1 and TRBJ1-3; unclear D gene. This CDR3 is 14 amino acids long. Germline CDR1 reads SQVTM; CDR2 reads ANQGSEA. V lost 6 bases and J 3 bases, leaving 15 bases between the germline ends.

This chain joins TRBV21-1 and TRBJ2-7. TRBV21-1 corresponds to a pseudogene. CDR3 length: 17 amino acids. In DNA, the CDR3 is TGTGCCAGCAGCATAAGTCAAGGTGGTCTGTCCTCCTACGAGCAGTACTTC. It yields the protein CASSISQGGLSSYEQYF.

This chain connects TRBV7-9 to TRBJ1-2, with D possibly being TRBD1 (5 bases). The CDR3 is 13 amino acids. Germline loops: CDR1 SEHNR, CDR2 FQNEAQ (reference sequence). Deletions cut 1 base from V and 3 bases from J, with 6 bases between. The DNA of the CDR3 is TGTGCCAGCAGCTTAGTACAGGACTATGGCTACACCTTC. Translating it yields CASSLVQDYGYTF.

The rearrangement uses TRBV6-5 and TRBJ2-7; D possibly uses TRBD1 or TRBD2 (5 bases each). CDR1 and CDR2 (germline): MNHEY, SVGAGI. Trimming stripped 2 bases from V and 6 bases from J, with 14 bases between. The CDR3 length is 14 residues. CDR3 DNA sequence: TGTGCCAGCAGTTACGCCGGGACGCCCGGCGAGCAGTACTTC. Protein sequence: CASSYAGTPGEQYF.

The genes are TRBV2 and TRBJ2-3; D ambiguous. The CDR3 loop spans 15 amino acids. Germline loops: CDR1 SNHLY, CDR2 FYNNEI. Trimming removed 8 bases from V and 0 bases from J, with 15 bases in between. This CDR3 is CASHQTLPSTDTQYF. The CDR3 DNA reads TGTGCCAGCCACCAGACGCTACCTAGCACAGATACGCAGTATTTT.

This chain links TRBV4-2 with TRBJ2-5; 8 nucleotides line up with TRBD1. With 1 base clipped from V and 2 bases from J, the junction kept 3 bases outside the gene matches. Looked up from germline, CDR1 is LGHNA and CDR2 is YNFKEQ. The CDR3 loop spans 15 amino acids. The CDR3 is CASSQGNRGQETQYF. CDR3 in DNA: TGTGCCAGCAGCCAAGGTAACAGGGGGCAAGAGACCCAGTACTTC.

This clone was seen just once. The gene calls are TRBV6-2 or TRBV6-3 and TRBJ1-5, with a weak D call TRBD1 (6 bases). V was shortened by 0 bases and J by 6 bases, with 12 bases between the two germline ends. CDR3 length equals 15 residues. Germline-derived CDR1 and CDR2 are MNHEY and SVGEGT. CDR3: CASSYSMTGGQPQHF. The CDR3 coding sequence is TGTGCCAGCAGTTACTCGATGACAGGAGGTCAGCCCCAGCATTTT.

This clone was detected only once. The chain carries TRBV11-3 and TRBJ2-3; D remains ambiguous. V was cut by 1 base and J by 6 bases, with 14 bases left in between. The CDR3 is 15 amino acids. CDR1 is SGHNT and CDR2 is YENEEA in the germline V gene. CDR3 DNA: TGTGCCAGCAGCTTAGGCCACCGAGACCCTGATACGCAGTATTTT. It encodes CASSLGHRDPDTQYF.

This rearrangement joins TRBV5-1 to TRBJ2-7; D possibly matches TRBD1 or TRBD2 (7 bases each). This CDR3 has 13 amino acids. Germline-derived CDR1 and CDR2 are SGHRS and YFSETQ. The V gene lost 4 bases and the J gene lost 7 bases, with 15 bases spanning the gap. The CDR3 loop is CASSSGTAGEQYF. CDR3 nucleotides: TGCGCCAGCAGCAGCGGGACAGCCGGGGAGCAGTACTTC.